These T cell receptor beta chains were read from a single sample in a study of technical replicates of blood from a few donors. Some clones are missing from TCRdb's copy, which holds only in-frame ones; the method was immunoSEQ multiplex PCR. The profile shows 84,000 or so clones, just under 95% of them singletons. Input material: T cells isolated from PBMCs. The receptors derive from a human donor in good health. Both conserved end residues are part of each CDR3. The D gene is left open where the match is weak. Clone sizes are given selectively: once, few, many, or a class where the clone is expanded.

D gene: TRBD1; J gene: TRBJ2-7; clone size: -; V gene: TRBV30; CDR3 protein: CAWSVSAGGAFYEQYF; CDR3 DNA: TGTGCCTGGAGTGTGTCGGCAGGGGGTGCGTTCTACGAGCAGTACTTC
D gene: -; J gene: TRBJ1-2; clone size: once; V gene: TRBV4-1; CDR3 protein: CASSQDAGLSGYTF; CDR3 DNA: TGCGCCAGCAGCCAAGACGCAGGGTTGAGTGGCTACACCTTC
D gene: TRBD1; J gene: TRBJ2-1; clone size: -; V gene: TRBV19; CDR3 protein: CASSKGRQGGYNEQFF; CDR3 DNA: TGTGCCAGTAGTAAAGGGAGACAGGGGGGCTACAATGAGCAGTTCTTC
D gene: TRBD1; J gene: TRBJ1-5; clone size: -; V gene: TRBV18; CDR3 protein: CASSPAGGRQPQHF; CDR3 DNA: TGTGCCAGCTCACCAGCAGGGGGACGGCAGCCCCAGCATTTT
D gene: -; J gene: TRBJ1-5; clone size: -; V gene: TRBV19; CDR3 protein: CASSIRVGDQPQHF; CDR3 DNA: TGTGCCAGTAGTATAAGGGTCGGGGATCAGCCCCAGCATTTT
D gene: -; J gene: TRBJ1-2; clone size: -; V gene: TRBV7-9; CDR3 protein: CASSSSPSYGYTF; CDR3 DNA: TGTGCCAGCAGCTCCTCCCCCTCCTATGGCTACACCTTC
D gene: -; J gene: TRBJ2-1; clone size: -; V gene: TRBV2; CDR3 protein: CASSDSRRPYNEQFF; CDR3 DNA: TGTGCCAGCAGTGACTCCCGGAGGCCCTACAATGAGCAGTTCTTC
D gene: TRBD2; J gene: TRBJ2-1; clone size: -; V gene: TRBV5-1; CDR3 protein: CASSYRTSGRSNEQFF; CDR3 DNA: TGCGCCAGCAGCTACCGGACTAGCGGGAGGTCCAATGAGCAGTTCTTC
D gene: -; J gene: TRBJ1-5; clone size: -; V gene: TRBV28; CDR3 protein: CASAVPNQPQHF; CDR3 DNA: TGTGCCAGCGCAGTCCCTAATCAGCCCCAGCATTTT
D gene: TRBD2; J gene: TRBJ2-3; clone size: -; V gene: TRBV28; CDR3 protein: CASSVTSGTDTQYF; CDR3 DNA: TGTGCCAGCAGTGTCACTAGCGGCACAGATACGCAGTATTTT
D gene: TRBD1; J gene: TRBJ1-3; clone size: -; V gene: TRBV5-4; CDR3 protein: CASSFGQGAFGNTIYF; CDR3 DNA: TGTGCCAGCAGCTTCGGACAGGGGGCTTTTGGAAACACCATATATTTT
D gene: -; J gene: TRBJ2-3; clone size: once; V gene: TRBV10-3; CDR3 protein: CAINTDLNTDTQYF; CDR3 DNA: TGTGCCATCAATACAGACCTTAACACAGATACGCAGTATTTT
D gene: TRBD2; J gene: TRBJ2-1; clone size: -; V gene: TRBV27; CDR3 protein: CASSPGLAGGFDEQFF; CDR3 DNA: TGTGCCAGCAGTCCAGGACTAGCGGGAGGGTTCGATGAGCAGTTCTTC
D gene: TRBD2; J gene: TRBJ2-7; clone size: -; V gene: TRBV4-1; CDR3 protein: CASSRPRTSGGRSYEQYF; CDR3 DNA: TGCGCCAGCAGCCGTCCCCGGACTAGCGGGGGGCGATCCTACGAGCAGTACTTC
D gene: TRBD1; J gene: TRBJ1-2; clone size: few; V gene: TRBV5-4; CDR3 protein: CASSSDRVFGYTF; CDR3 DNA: TGTGCCAGCAGCTCCGACAGGGTGTTTGGCTACACCTTC
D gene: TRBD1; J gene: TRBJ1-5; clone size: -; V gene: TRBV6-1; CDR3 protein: CASSEDRNSNQPQHF; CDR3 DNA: TGTGCCAGCAGTGAGGACAGGAATAGCAATCAGCCCCAGCATTTT
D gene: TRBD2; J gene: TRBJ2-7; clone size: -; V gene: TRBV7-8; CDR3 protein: CASSWGLADYEQYF; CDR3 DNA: TGTGCCAGCAGCTGGGGACTAGCGGACTACGAGCAGTACTTC
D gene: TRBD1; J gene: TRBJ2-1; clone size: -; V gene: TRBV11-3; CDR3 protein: CASSVQGSNEQFF; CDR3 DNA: TGTGCCAGCAGCGTACAGGGGTCCAATGAGCAGTTCTTC
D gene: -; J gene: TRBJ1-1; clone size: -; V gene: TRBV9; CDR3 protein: CASSPLQLNTEAFF; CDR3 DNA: TGTGCCAGCAGCCCATTACAGCTGAACACTGAAGCTTTCTTT
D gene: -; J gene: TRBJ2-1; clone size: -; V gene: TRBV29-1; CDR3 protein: CSVVVSGYNEQFF; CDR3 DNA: TGCAGCGTTGTAGTATCCGGTTACAATGAGCAGTTCTTC
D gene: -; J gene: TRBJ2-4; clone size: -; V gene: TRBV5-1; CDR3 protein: CASSLEGGENIQYF; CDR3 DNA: TGCGCCAGCAGCTTAGAAGGGGGGGAAAACATTCAGTACTTC
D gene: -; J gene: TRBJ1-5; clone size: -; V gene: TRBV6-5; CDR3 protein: CASSYSTDSNQPQHF; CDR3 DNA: TGTGCCAGCAGTTACTCGACGGACAGTAATCAGCCCCAGCATTTT
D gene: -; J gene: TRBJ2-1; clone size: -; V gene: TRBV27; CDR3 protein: CASSAIRRTYNEQFF; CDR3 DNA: TGTGCCAGCAGTGCGATCCGGAGAACCTACAATGAGCAGTTCTTC
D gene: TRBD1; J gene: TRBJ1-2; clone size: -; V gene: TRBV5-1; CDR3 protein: CASSLAEVTGVDYGYTF; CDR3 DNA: TGCGCCAGCAGCTTGGCCGAGGTGACAGGGGTTGACTATGGCTACACCTTC
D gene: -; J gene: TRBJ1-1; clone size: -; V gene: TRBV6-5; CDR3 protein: CASSYSGRGNTEAFF; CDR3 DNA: TGTGCCAGCAGTTACTCGGGGAGGGGGAACACTGAAGCTTTCTTT
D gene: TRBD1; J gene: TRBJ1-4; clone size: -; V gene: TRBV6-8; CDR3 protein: CASSYVPGQGHATNEKLFF; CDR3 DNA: TGTGCCAGCAGTTACGTGCCGGGACAGGGGCATGCAACTAATGAAAAACTGTTTTTT
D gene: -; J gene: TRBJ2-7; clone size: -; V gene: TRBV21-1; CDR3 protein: CASPTGNFTYEQYF; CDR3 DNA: TGTGCCAGTCCTACAGGGAATTTTACCTACGAGCAGTACTTC
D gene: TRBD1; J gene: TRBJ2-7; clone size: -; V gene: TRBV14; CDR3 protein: CASSQRRDRGDEQYF; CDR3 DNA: TGTGCCAGCAGCCAAAGAAGGGACAGGGGTGACGAGCAGTACTTC
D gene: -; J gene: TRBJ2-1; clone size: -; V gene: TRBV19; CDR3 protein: CASSTTGWGGGEQFF; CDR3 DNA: TGTGCCAGTAGCACAACAGGGTGGGGTGGGGGTGAGCAGTTCTTC
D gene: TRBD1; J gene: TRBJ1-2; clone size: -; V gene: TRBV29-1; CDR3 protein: CSAAKTGSDGYTF; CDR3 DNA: TGCAGCGCTGCTAAGACAGGGTCGGATGGCTACACCTTC
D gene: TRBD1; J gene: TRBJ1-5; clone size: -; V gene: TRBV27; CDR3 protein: CASSDPTGLGQPQHF; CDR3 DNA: TGTGCCAGCAGTGACCCGACAGGGTTGGGTCAGCCCCAGCATTTT
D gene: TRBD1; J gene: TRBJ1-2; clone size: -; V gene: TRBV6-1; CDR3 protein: CASSEAVGTGILSNYGYTF; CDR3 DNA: TGTGCCAGCAGTGAAGCGGTAGGGACAGGGATATTGTCAAACTATGGCTACACCTTC
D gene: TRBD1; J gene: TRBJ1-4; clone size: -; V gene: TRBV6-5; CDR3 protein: CASSLDRGREKLFF; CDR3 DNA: TGTGCCAGCAGTCTTGACAGGGGCAGAGAAAAACTGTTTTTT
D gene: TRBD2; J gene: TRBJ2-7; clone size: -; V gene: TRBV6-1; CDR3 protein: CASSVTLTDGDYNPYEQYF; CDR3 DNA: TGTGCCAGCAGTGTAACCCTGACCGACGGGGACTATAACCCCTACGAGCAGTACTTC
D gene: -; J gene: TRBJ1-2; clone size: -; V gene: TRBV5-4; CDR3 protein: CASSLGGDNYGYTF; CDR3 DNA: TGTGCCAGCAGCCTCGGGGGGGATAACTATGGCTACACCTTC
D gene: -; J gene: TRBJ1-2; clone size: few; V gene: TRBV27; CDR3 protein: CASWGGLEGYTF; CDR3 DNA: TGTGCCAGCTGGGGAGGGTTAGAAGGCTACACCTTC
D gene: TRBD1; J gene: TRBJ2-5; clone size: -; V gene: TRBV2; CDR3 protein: CASSEPGQGVETQYF; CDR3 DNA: TGTGCCAGCAGTGAACCGGGACAGGGGGTCGAGACCCAGTACTTC
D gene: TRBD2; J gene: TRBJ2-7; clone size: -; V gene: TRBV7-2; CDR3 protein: CASSWGLAYEQYF; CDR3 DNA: TGTGCCAGCAGCTGGGGACTAGCCTACGAGCAGTACTTC
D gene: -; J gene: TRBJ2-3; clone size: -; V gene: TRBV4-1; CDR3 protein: CASSPPSFADTQYF; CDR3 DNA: TGCGCCAGCAGCCCCCCCTCGTTCGCAGATACGCAGTATTTT
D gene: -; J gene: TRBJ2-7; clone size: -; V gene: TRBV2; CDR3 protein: CASRKEGTLYEQYF; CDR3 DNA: TGTGCCAGCAGAAAGGAGGGCACCCTCTACGAGCAGTACTTC
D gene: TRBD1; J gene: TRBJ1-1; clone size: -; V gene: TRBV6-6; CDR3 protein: CASIRGTVNTEAFF; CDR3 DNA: TGTGCCAGCATTAGGGGGACAGTGAACACTGAAGCTTTCTTT
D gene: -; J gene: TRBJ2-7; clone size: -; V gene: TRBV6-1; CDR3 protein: CASSESRGSYEQYF; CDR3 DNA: TGTGCCAGCAGTGAATCGCGGGGATCCTACGAGCAGTACTTC
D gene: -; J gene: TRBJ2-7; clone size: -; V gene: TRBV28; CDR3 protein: CASSLAGVHEQYF; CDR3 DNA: TGTGCCAGCAGTTTAGCAGGGGTCCACGAGCAGTACTTC
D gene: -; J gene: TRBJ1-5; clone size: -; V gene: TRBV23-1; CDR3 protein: CASKGGEGVRVSQPQHF; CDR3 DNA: TGCGCCAGCAAAGGGGGGGAGGGGGTGAGGGTCAGTCAGCCCCAGCATTTT
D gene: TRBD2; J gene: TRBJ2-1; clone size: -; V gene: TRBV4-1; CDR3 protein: CASSQGTSAYNEQFF; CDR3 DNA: TGCGCCAGCAGCCAAGGGACTAGCGCTTACAATGAGCAGTTCTTC
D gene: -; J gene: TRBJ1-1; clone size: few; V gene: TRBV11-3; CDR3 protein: CASSSYRQDTEAFF; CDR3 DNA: TGTGCCAGCAGCTCCTACAGACAGGACACTGAAGCTTTCTTT
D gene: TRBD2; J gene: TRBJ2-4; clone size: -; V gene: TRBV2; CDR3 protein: CASRGTSGLLIAKNIQYF; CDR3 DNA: TGTGCCAGCAGGGGGACTAGCGGATTACTTATAGCCAAAAACATTCAGTACTTC
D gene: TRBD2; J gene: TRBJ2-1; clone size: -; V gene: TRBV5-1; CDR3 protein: CASSLSQRGVNEQFF; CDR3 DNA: TGCGCCAGCAGCTTGAGCCAGCGGGGGGTCAATGAGCAGTTCTTC
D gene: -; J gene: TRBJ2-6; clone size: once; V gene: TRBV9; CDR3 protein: CASSVGSFFRGGANVLTF; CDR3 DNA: TGTGCCAGCAGCGTAGGGTCCTTTTTCCGCGGCGGGGCCAACGTCCTGACTTTC
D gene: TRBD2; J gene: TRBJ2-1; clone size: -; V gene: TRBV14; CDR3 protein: CASSYRLAGSYNEQFF; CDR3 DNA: TGTGCCAGCAGCTACCGCCTAGCGGGGTCATACAATGAGCAGTTCTTC
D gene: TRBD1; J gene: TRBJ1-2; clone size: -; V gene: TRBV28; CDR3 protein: CASSFGDRAYYGYTF; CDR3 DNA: TGTGCCAGCAGTTTTGGGGACAGGGCTTACTATGGCTACACCTTC
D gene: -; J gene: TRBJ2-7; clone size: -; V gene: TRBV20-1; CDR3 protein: CSARLRYEQYF; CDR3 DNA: TGCAGTGCTAGACTCAGGTACGAGCAGTACTTC
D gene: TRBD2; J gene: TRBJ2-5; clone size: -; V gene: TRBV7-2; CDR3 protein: CASSFNGLAAREAQYF; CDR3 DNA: TGTGCCAGCAGCTTTAATGGACTAGCGGCAAGAGAGGCCCAGTACTTC
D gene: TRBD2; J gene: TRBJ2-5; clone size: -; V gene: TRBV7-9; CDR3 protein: CASSLALAEDF; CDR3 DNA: TGTGCCAGCAGCTTAGCCCTAGCGGAAGACTTC
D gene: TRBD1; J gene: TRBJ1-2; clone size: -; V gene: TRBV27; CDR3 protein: CASSQKGAGVTYTF; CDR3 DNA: TGTGCCAGCAGTCAAAAGGGGGCCGGGGTGACCTACACCTTC
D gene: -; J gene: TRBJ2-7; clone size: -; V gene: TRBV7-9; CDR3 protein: CASSFQRLNEQYF; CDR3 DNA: TGTGCCAGCAGCTTCCAGAGGTTGAACGAGCAGTACTTC